A selection of T cell receptor beta chains follows, all from one sample in a study of blood T cell repertoires in COVID-19. Data came from immunoSEQ multiplex PCR; TCRdb stores just in-frame clones and leaves some out. The sample lists 100,000 to 150,000 clones; around 80% were seen once. Material for sequencing was peripheral blood. Receptors were obtained from a woman in her fifties or sixties with acute or convalescent COVID-19. Both conserved end residues are part of each CDR3. The D gene is left open where the match is weak. Some rows have no size entry. The others give once, few or many, or a class for an expanded clone.

CDR3aa	CDR3nt	abundance	v_gene	j_gene	d_gene
CASSYDSGLNQPQHF	TGTGCCAGCAGCTATGACAGCGGGCTCAATCAGCCCCAGCATTTT	NA	TRBV7-2	TRBJ1-5	NA
CASSVASDSPNTGELFF	TGTGCCAGCAGCGTAGCCTCAGACAGCCCGAACACCGGGGAGCTGTTTTTT	NA	TRBV9	TRBJ2-2	NA
CAAMSPPWAGYF	TGTGCCGCGATGAGCCCTCCCTGGGCCGGTTATTTT	NA	TRBV6-5	TRBJ1-3	NA
CAAQGNTEAFF	TGTGCCGCACAGGGAAACACTGAAGCTTTCTTT	NA	TRBV7-9	TRBJ1-1	NA
CASSPTTGVSTEAFF	TGTGCCAGTAGTCCTACGACAGGGGTGTCCACTGAAGCTTTCTTT	NA	TRBV19	TRBJ1-1	TRBD1
CASSLPGLTSGETQYF	TGTGCCAGCAGCTTGCCGGGACTAACAAGCGGAGAGACCCAGTACTTC	once	TRBV5-4	TRBJ2-5	TRBD2
CASSWKGQIVQPQHF	TGTGCCAGCAGCTGGAAGGGACAGATAGTTCAGCCCCAGCATTTT	NA	TRBV5-6	TRBJ1-5	TRBD1
CASSLGTKDNEQFF	TGTGCCAGCAGCTTAGGGACAAAAGACAATGAGCAGTTCTTC	NA	TRBV7-7	TRBJ2-1	NA
CASSIAGALSNQPQHF	TGTGCCAGTAGTATAGCAGGGGCACTTAGCAATCAGCCCCAGCATTTT	NA	TRBV19	TRBJ1-5	NA
CASRIRGLGSNSPLHF	TGTGCCAGCAGAATCAGGGGATTGGGGAGTAATTCACCCCTCCACTTT	NA	TRBV2	TRBJ1-6	NA
CASSTGLNTGELFF	TGTGCCAGCTCGACAGGCTTGAACACCGGGGAGCTGTTTTTT	NA	TRBV9	TRBJ2-2	NA
CASSQGTDVRIEQFF	TGCGCCAGCAGCCAAGGGACAGACGTGCGGATTGAGCAGTTCTTC	NA	TRBV5-1	TRBJ2-1	TRBD1
CASSVEGQMTGELFF	TGTGCCAGCAGCGTAGAGGGACAGATGACCGGGGAGCTGTTTTTT	NA	TRBV9	TRBJ2-2	TRBD1
CAISESGTGEETQYF	TGTGCCATCAGTGAGTCGGGAACAGGGGAAGAGACCCAGTACTTC	NA	TRBV10-3	TRBJ2-5	TRBD1
CASSEASPGQGYGYTF	TGTGCCAGCAGTGAAGCGTCCCCTGGACAGGGCTATGGCTACACCTTC	few	TRBV2	TRBJ1-2	TRBD1
CASSVFRVGAGNQPQHF	TGTGCCAGCAGTGTGTTTAGAGTTGGGGCAGGCAATCAGCCCCAGCATTTT	NA	TRBV6-1	TRBJ1-5	NA
CASSLGTGTFHNEQFF	TGTGCCAGCAGCTTAGGGACAGGTACCTTCCACAATGAGCAGTTCTTC	NA	TRBV5-6	TRBJ2-1	TRBD1
CASSSSGDYGYTF	TGCGCCAGCAGCTCATCAGGGGACTATGGCTACACCTTC	few	TRBV5-1	TRBJ1-2	NA
CASSLVRQSNTEAFF	TGTGCCAGCAGCTTGGTAAGACAGTCGAACACTGAAGCTTTCTTT	NA	TRBV5-5	TRBJ1-1	NA
CASSIPAGARQPQHF	TGTGCCAGTAGTATTCCGGCGGGGGCGCGGCAGCCCCAGCATTTT	once	TRBV19	TRBJ1-5	NA
CASSLEARSGEQYF	TGCGCCAGCAGCTTGGAGGCGCGTAGCGGCGAGCAGTACTTC	NA	TRBV5-1	TRBJ2-7	NA
CATRGGLLQETQYF	TGTGCCACCCGCGGGGGCCTGCTTCAAGAGACCCAGTACTTC	NA	TRBV6-5	TRBJ2-5	NA
CASSHRQDEWGYTF	TGTGCCAGCAGTCACAGACAGGACGAATGGGGCTACACCTTC	NA	TRBV7-9	TRBJ1-2	NA
CASSPRQNSPLHF	TGTGCCAGTAGTCCACGACAGAATTCACCCCTCCACTTT	NA	TRBV19	TRBJ1-6	NA
CASSVTGVTEAFF	TGTGCCAGCAGCGTTACAGGGGTGACTGAAGCTTTCTTT	NA	TRBV9	TRBJ1-1	TRBD1
CATSDPRSQGGDEKLFF	TGTGCCACCAGTGACCCTCGTTCACAGGGGGGGGATGAAAAACTGTTTTTT	NA	TRBV24-1	TRBJ1-4	TRBD1
CASSSPSGGLPGELFF	TGTGCCAGCAGCTCTCCTAGCGGGGGCCTTCCCGGGGAGCTGTTTTTT	NA	TRBV9	TRBJ2-2	TRBD2
CSVERSGNEKLFF	TGCAGCGTTGAAAGGTCGGGAAATGAAAAACTGTTTTTT	NA	TRBV29-1	TRBJ1-4	NA
CATSDPTLPGGGYSYGYTF	TGTGCCACCAGTGACCCAACACTTCCCGGCGGCGGCTATTCTTATGGCTACACCTTC	NA	TRBV24-1	TRBJ1-2	NA
CASSTGPSSYNSPLHF	TGTGCCAGCAGTACAGGACCTAGCTCCTATAATTCACCCCTCCACTTT	once	TRBV9	TRBJ1-6	NA
CASSPNRGPETQYF	TGTGCCAGTAGCCCAAACAGGGGGCCCGAGACCCAGTACTTC	NA	TRBV19	TRBJ2-5	TRBD1
CAISSKLGDSTEAFF	TGTGCCATCAGCTCGAAGCTTGGGGACAGCACTGAAGCTTTCTTT	NA	TRBV10-3	TRBJ1-1	TRBD1
CASSPRQVPNSPLHF	TGTGCCAGCTCACCGAGACAGGTTCCTAATTCACCCCTCCACTTT	NA	TRBV18	TRBJ1-6	NA
CASSYPSSGGDNEQFF	TGTGCCAGCAGTTACCCTAGCTCGGGGGGGGACAATGAGCAGTTCTTC	NA	TRBV6-5	TRBJ2-1	TRBD2
CASSILSSGANVLTF	TGTGCCAGTAGTATTTTGAGCTCTGGGGCCAACGTCCTGACTTTC	once	TRBV19	TRBJ2-6	NA
CASSYRDPADYEQYF	TGTGCCAGCAGTTACCGCGATCCAGCGGACTACGAGCAGTACTTC	NA	TRBV6-5	TRBJ2-7	NA
CASSQDGQFNQPQHF	TGTGCCAGCAGCCAAGATGGGCAGTTCAATCAGCCCCAGCATTTT	NA	TRBV4-2	TRBJ1-5	NA
CASSVGDRKNF	TGTGCCAGCAGTGTTGGGGACAGGAAGAACTTC	NA	TRBV2	TRBJ2-4	TRBD1
CASSPRTGIGAGELFF	TGTGCCAGCAGCCCGCGGACAGGGATTGGGGCCGGGGAGCTGTTTTTT	once	TRBV9	TRBJ2-2	TRBD1
CASSIDGVVETQYF	TGTGCCAGTAGTATTGATGGAGTGGTAGAGACCCAGTACTTC	NA	TRBV19	TRBJ2-5	NA